The source of this T cell receptor beta chain is a study of T cells in Graves' hyperthyroidism and ophthalmopathy. RNA transcripts yielded amplified TCR beta CDR3 regions. A set of HTBI primers served as the primers for a first-round RT-PCR of the TCR CDR3. One entry per CDR3 protein results from TCRdb running MiXCR on the multiplex PCR reads. Among 540,000 or so distinct CDR3 sequences listed, about half were seen once. The V and J ends lost 4 bases and 4 bases, in that order; junction bases with no gene match: 8. The CDR3 sequence is 16 residues long. This receptor was obtained from an adult woman with Graves' disease, either hyperthyroidism or ophthalmopathy (not recorded which). The chain uses TRBV12-3 or TRBV12-4 and TRBJ2-5; 11 nucleotides align to TRBD1. Material for sequencing was peripheral blood or thyroid tissue (not recorded which). CDR3 nucleotide sequence: TGTGCCAGCAGTTGGCCGGGACAGGGGGTTCGAGAGACCCAGTACTTC. It encodes CASSWPGQGVRETQYF.